These 26 T cell receptor beta chains share one sample of origin, sequenced in a study of blood T cell repertoires in COVID-19. Sequenced by immunoSEQ multiplex PCR; TCRdb stores in-frame clones only, minus some. The repertoire holds some 44,000 clones, roughly 86% seen once, with approximately 15% in the top ten. Material: peripheral blood. These receptors were obtained from a man between 60 and 70 years old with active COVID-19.

This clone was observed a single time. The CDR3 DNA is TGTGCCAGCAGCCAGGACAGGGTTCCAGAGACCCAGTACTTC. Its protein is CASSQDRVPETQYF. This rearrangement joins TRBV3-1 (or the pseudogene TRBV3-2) to TRBJ2-5, with 8 bases aligning to TRBD1. The CDR3 loop spans 14 amino acids. CDR1 and CDR2 from the germline V gene are LGHDT and YNNKEL (reference sequence). The V and J ends lost 3 bases and 4 bases, in that order; junction bases with no gene match: 4.

This sequence joins TRBV7-3 and TRBJ2-3, with TRBD2 matching over 8 bases. Trimming took 3 bases from V and 2 from J; bases not matched to a gene: 4. The CDR3 loop spans 15 amino acids. The V gene's germline CDR1 is SGHTA and CDR2 FQGTGA. CDR3 in amino acids: CASSFGGGDTDTQYF. The DNA for the CDR3 is TGTGCCAGCAGCTTCGGGGGGGGCGACACAGATACGCAGTATTTT.

This rearrangement joins TRBV7-2 to TRBJ2-7, with TRBD1 matching 9 bases. Per the germline V gene, CDR1 is SGHTA and CDR2 is FQGNSA. After removal of 5 bases from V and 3 bases from J, the junction contained 11 bases not matched to a gene. This CDR3 contains 16 residues. CDR3 amino acids: CASSPPRQGGNYEQYF. The CDR3 nucleotides read TGTGCCAGCAGCCCGCCAAGACAGGGGGGCAACTACGAGCAGTACTTC. The full variable domain, rest sourced from reference TRBV7-2 and TRBJ2-7, is GAGVSQSPSNKVTEKGKDVELRCDPISGHTALYWYRQSLGQGLEFLIYFQGNSAPDKSGLPSDRFSAERTGGSVSTLTIQRTQQEDSAVYLCASSPPRQGGNYEQYFGPGTRLTVT.

In its sample, this clone was seen many times. This chain uses TRBV27 with TRBJ2-7; TRBD2 agrees at 16 bases. The CDR3 runs to 14 residues. The J segment lost 6 bases and the V segment lost 11 bases, leaving 7 bases of the junction unmatched. The germline CDR1 and CDR2 sequences are MNHEY and SMNVEV (reference sequence). CDR3 nucleotide sequence: TGTGCCTCCAGGGGACTAGCGGGAGGGCTCGAGCAGTACTTC. Its protein is CASRGLAGGLEQYF.

The count of this clone is one. CDR3: CSVSYSQETQYF. The CDR3 DNA sequence: TGCAGCGTTAGCTATTCCCAAGAGACCCAGTACTTC. This rearrangement joins TRBV29-1 to TRBJ2-5, with D unresolved. CDR3 length: 12 amino acids. Looked up from germline, CDR1 is SQVTM and CDR2 is ANQGSEA. V was cut by 5 bases and J by 1 base, with 8 bases left in between.

This chain connects TRBV5-4 to TRBJ1-4; tentatively, D is TRBD1 (5 bases). Trimming pared 2 bases from V and 5 bases from J, leaving 10 bases between. CDR1 is SGHNT and CDR2 is YYREEE in the germline V gene (reference sequence). The CDR3 sequence is 14 residues long. The CDR3 spells CASSLGKGNEKLFF. The CDR3 coding sequence is TGTGCCAGCAGCTTAGGCAAGGGGAATGAAAAACTGTTTTTT.

The V and J genes are TRBV30 and TRBJ2-7; D possibly corresponds to TRBD1 (6 bases). V gave up 0 bases and J gave up 3 bases, with 15 bases separating them. The CDR3 is 15 amino acids. Looked up from germline, CDR1 is GTSNPN and CDR2 is SVGIG (reference sequence). CDR3 coding DNA: TGTGCCTGGAGTGTATTGAGGGGGAGAGACTACGAGCAGTACTTC. Residues: CAWSVLRGRDYEQYF.

The rearrangement links TRBV19 to TRBJ1-5, with D perhaps matching TRBD1 (6 bases). V lost 9 bases and J lost 5, with 17 bases in between. Germline lookup yields CDR1 LNHDA and CDR2 SQIVND (reference sequence). This CDR3 spans 14 amino acids. CDR3 coding DNA: TGTGCCAGCTCGCGAGGGGGTAGGTATCAGCCCCAGCATTTT. Translation: CASSRGGRYQPQHF.

The genes are TRBV14 and TRBJ2-1; 12 nucleotides align to TRBD2. Per the germline V gene, CDR1 is SGHDN and CDR2 is FVKESK. CDR3 length equals 14 residues. V was clipped by 4 bases and J by 8 bases; unmatched bases: 3. CDR3 nucleotides: TGTGCCAGCAGCCCTACTAGCGGGAGGTATGAGCAGTTCTTC. It encodes CASSPTSGRYEQFF. Filled out from reference TRBV14 and TRBJ2-1, the complete variable domain reads EAGVTQFPSHSVIEKGQTVTLRCDPISGHDNLYWYRRVMGKEIKFLLHFVKESKQDESGMPNNRFLAERTGGTYSTLKVQPAELEDSGVYFCASSPTSGRYEQFFGPGTRLTVL.

The chain has TRBV7-2 and TRBJ2-2, with D perhaps TRBD1 (8 bases). Trimming cost V 5 bases and J 4 bases, with 20 bases left between them. The germline V gene has CDR1 SGHTA and CDR2 FQGNSA. The length of the CDR3 is 17 residues. CDR3 sequence reads: CASSPGGGGVVTGELFF. The DNA of the CDR3 is TGTGCCAGCAGCCCAGGGGGCGGGGGCGTCGTCACCGGGGAGCTGTTTTTT.

The V call is TRBV7-8, the J call TRBJ2-1; the match to TRBD2 covers 9 bases. V shed 5 bases, J shed 2 bases, and the junction held 7 bases outside the gene matches. This CDR3 contains 16 residues. Germline-derived CDR1 and CDR2 are SGHVS and FQNEAQ. CDR3 DNA: TGTGCCAGCAGCGGGGAGCGGGGGGCTCCCTACAATGAGCAGTTCTTC. As protein: CASSGERGAPYNEQFF.

The chain couples TRBV7-4 to TRBJ1-1; D ambiguous. V dropped 3 bases and J dropped 3 bases, with 8 bases sitting between them. CDR1 is SGHVT, CDR2 SQSDAQ, per germline. The CDR3 loop spans 13 amino acids. The CDR3 nucleotides are TGTGCCAGCAGCTTTGCGACTTACACTGAAGCTTTCTTT. It encodes CASSFATYTEAFF.

The chain recombines TRBV28 with TRBJ2-2; TRBD2 aligns across 8 bases. V was clipped by 8 bases and J by 5 bases; unmatched bases: 13. Germline lookup yields CDR1 MDHEN and CDR2 SYDVKM. The CDR3 has 16 amino acids. This CDR3 is CASLRGSGGRTGELFF. The CDR3 nucleotides read TGTGCCAGCCTGCGAGGATCGGGAGGGCGGACCGGGGAGCTGTTTTTT.

This clone occurred a few times. The chain combines TRBV15 with TRBJ2-1; TRBD2 aligns across 7 bases. Per germline, CDR1 LNHNV and CDR2 YYDKDF (reference sequence). The ends lost 3 bases at V and 6 bases at J; junction bases unmatched: 8. CDR3 length equals 15 residues. The chain's CDR3 is CATSRIFRTSNEQFF. The CDR3 nucleotides read TGTGCCACCAGCAGGATCTTTCGGACTAGCAATGAGCAGTTCTTC.

This sequence joins TRBV5-1 and TRBJ2-7; TRBD1 agrees at 9 bases. The germline V gene has CDR1 SGHRS and CDR2 YFSETQ. The CDR3 sequence is 13 residues long. The V gene end was trimmed by 4 bases and the J gene end by 5 bases; junction bases not matched to a gene: 4. The CDR3 spells CASSVQGAHEQYF. CDR3 sequence (DNA): TGCGCCAGCAGCGTACAGGGGGCCCACGAGCAGTACTTC. Looking up the rest from reference TRBV5-1 and TRBJ2-7 gives the full variable domain: KAGVTQTPRYLIKTRGQQVTLSCSPISGHRSVSWYQQTPGQGLQFLFEYFSETQRNKGNFPGRFSGRQFSNSRSEMNVSTLELGDSALYLCASSVQGAHEQYFGPGTRLTVT.

The CDR3 here is CASSYPGQGNEKLFF. The CDR3 DNA sequence: TGTGCCAGTAGTTATCCGGGACAGGGGAATGAAAAACTGTTTTTT. V and J are TRBV19 and TRBJ1-4; 10 nucleotides agree with TRBD1. The CDR3 is 15 amino acids. V was clipped by 5 bases and J by 5 bases; unmatched bases: 5. Looked up from germline, CDR1 is LNHDA and CDR2 is SQIVND (reference sequence).

This chain joins TRBV7-2 and TRBJ1-5; D unclear. Germline CDR1 SGHTA, CDR2 FQGNSA. The V and J ends lost 2 bases and 7 bases respectively, with 6 bases between them. The CDR3 spans 12 residues. CDR3 amino acids: CASSLPGQPQHF. The CDR3 DNA sequence: TGTGCCAGCAGCTTACCGGGGCAGCCCCAGCATTTT.

The chain couples TRBV4-3 to TRBJ2-2, with a tentative D call TRBD2 (6 bases). There are 17 residues in the CDR3. Germline CDR1 is LGHNA and CDR2 is YSLEER. V shed 0 bases and J shed 0 bases, with 11 bases lying between them. CDR3 residues: CASSQDAAGTNTGELFF. The CDR3 DNA reads TGCGCCAGCAGCCAAGATGCCGCGGGAACGAACACCGGGGAGCTGTTTTTT.

The V gene is TRBV2, the J gene TRBJ2-7, with D perhaps TRBD2 (6 bases). Per the germline V gene, CDR1 is SNHLY and CDR2 is FYNNEI. Between the trimmed V and J ends, which lost 8 bases and 6 bases, there was a span of 14 bases. CDR3 size: 12 residues. The CDR3 bases are TGTGCCAGCCGGACCGGGGGACTCGAGCAGTACTTC. It codes for CASRTGGLEQYF.

DNA of the CDR3: TGCGCCAGCAGCCTGGCGGGGGCCCAGTACTTC. Its protein is CASSLAGAQYF. The chain combines TRBV5-1 with TRBJ2-5; 7 nucleotides match TRBD2. CDR1 and CDR2 from the germline V gene are SGHRS and YFSETQ. Trimming at V came to 4 bases and at J to 9 bases, leaving 3 bases not matched to a gene. CDR3 length: 11 residues.

The chain couples TRBV4-1 to TRBJ2-5; D gene unclear. The V gene lost 6 bases and the J gene lost 5 bases, with 16 bases spanning the gap. The CDR3 is 14 residues long. Germline loops: CDR1 MGHRA, CDR2 YSYEKL. The CDR3 loop reads CASRRALSLETQYF. The CDR3 DNA reads TGCGCCAGCAGGCGAGCTCTTTCTCTCGAGACCCAGTACTTC.

This clone was detected only once. The chain links TRBV7-3 to TRBJ2-1, with TRBD2 matching 8 bases. V shed 1 base and J 3 bases; nucleotides not matched to a gene: 8. The CDR3 is 17 amino acids. The germline CDR1 and CDR2 sequences are SGHTA and FQGTGA. The CDR3 here is CASSLIRGSGGYNEQFF. In DNA form, the CDR3 reads TGTGCCAGCAGCTTAATCCGGGGGAGCGGGGGCTACAATGAGCAGTTCTTC.

The gene calls are TRBV5-1 and TRBJ1-2; D gene unclear. CDR1 and CDR2 (germline): SGHRS, YFSETQ. This CDR3 is built from 13 residues. The germline V and J ends were trimmed by 5 bases and 3 bases, with 11 bases remaining between them. DNA for the CDR3: TGCGCCAGCAGACCTGACGGAGACTATGGCTACACCTTC. Translating gives CASRPDGDYGYTF.

The rearrangement joins TRBV9 to TRBJ2-3; TRBD2 agrees at 11 bases. V was pared by 4 bases and J by 1 base, with 8 bases of the junction left unmatched. Germline CDR1 is SGDLS and CDR2 is YYNGEE. The CDR3 loop spans 17 amino acids. The CDR3 DNA follows: TGTGCCAGCAGCCCTCAAATAGCGGGAGGGGGCACAGATACGCAGTATTTT. This gives the protein CASSPQIAGGGTDTQYF.

The V gene is TRBV11-1, the J gene TRBJ2-1; 9 positions match TRBD2. Germline assignment: CDR1 SGHAT and CDR2 FQDESV (reference sequence). The CDR3 is made up of 15 amino acids. The V segment lost 1 base and the J segment 8 bases; nucleotides outside the gene matches: 6. CDR3 DNA sequence: TGTGCCAGCAGCTTAGAGCCTAGCGGGACTTATGAGCAGTTCTTC. It is translated as CASSLEPSGTYEQFF.

DNA of the CDR3: TGTGCCAGCAGCTTAGAACTAGATAATTCACCCCTCCACTTT. It is translated as CASSLELDNSPLHF. The chain couples TRBV7-9 to TRBJ1-6, with D unclear. The CDR3 has 14 residues. Germline CDR1 reads SEHNR; CDR2 reads FQNEAQ (reference sequence). The V and J ends lost 1 base and 5 bases respectively, with 6 bases between them.